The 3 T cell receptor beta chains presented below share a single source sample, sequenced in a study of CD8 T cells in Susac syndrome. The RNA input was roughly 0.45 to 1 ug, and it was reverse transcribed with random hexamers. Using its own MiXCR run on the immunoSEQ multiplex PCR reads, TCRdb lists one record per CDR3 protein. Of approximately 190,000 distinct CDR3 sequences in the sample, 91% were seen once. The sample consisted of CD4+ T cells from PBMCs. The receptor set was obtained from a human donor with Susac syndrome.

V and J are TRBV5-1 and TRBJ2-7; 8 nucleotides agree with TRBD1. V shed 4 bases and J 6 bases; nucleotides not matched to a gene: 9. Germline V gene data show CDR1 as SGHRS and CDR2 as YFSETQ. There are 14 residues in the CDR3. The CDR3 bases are TGCGCCAGCAGCCCAAGAGGACAGGGCTTCGAGCAGTACTTC. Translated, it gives CASSPRGQGFEQYF.

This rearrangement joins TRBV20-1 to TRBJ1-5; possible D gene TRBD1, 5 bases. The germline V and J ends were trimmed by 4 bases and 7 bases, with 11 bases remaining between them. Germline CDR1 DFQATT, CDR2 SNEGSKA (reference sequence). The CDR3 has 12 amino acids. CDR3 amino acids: CSAKQGLQPQHF. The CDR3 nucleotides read TGCAGTGCTAAGCAGGGACTCCAGCCCCAGCATTTT.

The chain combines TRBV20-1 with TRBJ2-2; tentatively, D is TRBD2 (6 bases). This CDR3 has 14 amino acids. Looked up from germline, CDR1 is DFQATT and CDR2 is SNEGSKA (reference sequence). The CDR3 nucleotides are TGCAGCTGGAGGGTGAATAGGAACACCGGGGAGCTGTTTTTT. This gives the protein CSWRVNRNTGELFF.